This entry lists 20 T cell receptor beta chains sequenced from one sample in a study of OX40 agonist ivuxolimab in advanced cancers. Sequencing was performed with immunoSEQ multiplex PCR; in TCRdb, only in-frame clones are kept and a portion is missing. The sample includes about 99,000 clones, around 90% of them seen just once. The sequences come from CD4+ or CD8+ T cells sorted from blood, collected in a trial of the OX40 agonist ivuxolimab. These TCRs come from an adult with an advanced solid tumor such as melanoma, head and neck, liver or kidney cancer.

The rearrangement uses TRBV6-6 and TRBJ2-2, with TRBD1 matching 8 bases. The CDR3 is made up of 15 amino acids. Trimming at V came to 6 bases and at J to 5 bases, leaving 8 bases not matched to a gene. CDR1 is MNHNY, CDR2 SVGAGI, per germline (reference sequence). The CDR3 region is CASSQGQGRTGELFF. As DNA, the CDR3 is TGTGCCAGCAGCCAAGGACAGGGTAGGACCGGGGAGCTGTTTTTT.

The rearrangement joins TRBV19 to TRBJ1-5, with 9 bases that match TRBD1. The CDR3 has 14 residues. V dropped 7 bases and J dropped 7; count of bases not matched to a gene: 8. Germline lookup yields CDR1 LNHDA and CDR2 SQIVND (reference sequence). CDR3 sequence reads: CASTNHRGQQPQHF. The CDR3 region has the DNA TGTGCCAGTACCAATCACAGGGGGCAACAGCCCCAGCATTTT.

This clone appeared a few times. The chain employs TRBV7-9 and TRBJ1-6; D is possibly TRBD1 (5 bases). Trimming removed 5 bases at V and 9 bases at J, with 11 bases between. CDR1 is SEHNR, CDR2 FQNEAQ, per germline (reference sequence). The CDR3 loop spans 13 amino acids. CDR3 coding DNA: TGTGCCAGCAGCCCCCGACAGTCTTCACCCCTCCACTTT. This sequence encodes CASSPRQSSPLHF. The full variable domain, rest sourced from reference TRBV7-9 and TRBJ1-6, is DTGVSQNPRHKITKRGQNVTFRCDPISEHNRLYWYRQTLGQGPEFLTYFQNEAQLEKSRLLSDRFSAERPKGSFSTLEIQRTEQGDSAMYLCASSPRQSSPLHFGNGTRLTVT.

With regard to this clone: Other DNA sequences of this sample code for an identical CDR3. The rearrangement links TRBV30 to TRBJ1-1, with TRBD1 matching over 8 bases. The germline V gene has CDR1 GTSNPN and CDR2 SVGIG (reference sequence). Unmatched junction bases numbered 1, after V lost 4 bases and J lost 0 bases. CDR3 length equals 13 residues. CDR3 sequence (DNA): TGTGCCTGGAACAGGGGGTTGAACACTGAAGCTTTCTTT. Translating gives CAWNRGLNTEAFF. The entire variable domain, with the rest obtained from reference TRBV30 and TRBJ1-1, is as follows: SQTIHQWPATLVQPVGSPLSLECTVEGTSNPNLYWYRQAAGRGLQLLFYSVGIGQISSEVPQNLSASRPQDRQFILSSKKLLLSDSGFYLCAWNRGLNTEAFFGQGTRLTVV.

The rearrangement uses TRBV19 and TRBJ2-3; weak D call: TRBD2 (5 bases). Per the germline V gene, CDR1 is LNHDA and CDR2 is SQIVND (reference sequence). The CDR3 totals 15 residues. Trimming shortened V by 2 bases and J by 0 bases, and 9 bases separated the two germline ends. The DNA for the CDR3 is TGTGCCAGTAGTATAACCTGGACTAGCACAGATACGCAGTATTTT. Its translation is CASSITWTSTDTQYF. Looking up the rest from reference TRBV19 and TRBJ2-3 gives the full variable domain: DGGITQSPKYLFRKEGQNVTLSCEQNLNHDAMYWYRQDPGQGLRLIYYSQIVNDFQKGDIAEGYSVSREKKESFPLTVTSAQKNPTAFYLCASSITWTSTDTQYFGPGTRLTVL.

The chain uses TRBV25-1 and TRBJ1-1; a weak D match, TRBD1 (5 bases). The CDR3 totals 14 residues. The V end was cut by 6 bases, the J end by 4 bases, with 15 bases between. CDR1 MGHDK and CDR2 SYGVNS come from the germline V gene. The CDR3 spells CASSPTVGATEAFF. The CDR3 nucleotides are TGTGCCAGCAGCCCCACGGTAGGGGCCACTGAAGCTTTCTTT.

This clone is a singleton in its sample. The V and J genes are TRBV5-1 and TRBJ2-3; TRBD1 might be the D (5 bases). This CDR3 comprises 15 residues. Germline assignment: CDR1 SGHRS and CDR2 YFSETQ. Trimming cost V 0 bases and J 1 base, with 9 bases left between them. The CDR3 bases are TGCGCCAGCAGCTTGGTACAGGCGGGCACAGATACGCAGTATTTT. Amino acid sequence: CASSLVQAGTDTQYF.

CDR3 protein: CASSSDRGRGGYTF. The CDR3 bases are TGTGCCAGCAGCTCGGACAGGGGGCGTGGTGGCTACACCTTC. The chain couples TRBV5-4 to TRBJ1-2; TRBD1 matches at 11 bases. Germline V gene lookup returns CDR1 SGHNT and CDR2 YYREEE (reference sequence). The CDR3 sequence is 14 residues long. The junction had 5 bases not matched to a gene; V was cut back by 3 bases and J by 7 bases.

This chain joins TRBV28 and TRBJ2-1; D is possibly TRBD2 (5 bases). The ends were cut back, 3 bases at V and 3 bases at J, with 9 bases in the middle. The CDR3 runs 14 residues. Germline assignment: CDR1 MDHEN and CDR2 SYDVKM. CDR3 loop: CASSLGGHYNEQFF. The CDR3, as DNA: TGTGCCAGCAGTTTGGGCGGGCACTACAATGAGCAGTTCTTC.

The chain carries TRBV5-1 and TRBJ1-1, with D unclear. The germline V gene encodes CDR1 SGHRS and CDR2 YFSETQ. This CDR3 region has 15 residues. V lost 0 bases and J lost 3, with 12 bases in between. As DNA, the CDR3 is TGCGCCAGCAGCTTGGTCAGCCACCCCGACACTGAAGCTTTCTTT. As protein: CASSLVSHPDTEAFF. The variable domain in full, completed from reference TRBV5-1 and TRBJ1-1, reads KAGVTQTPRYLIKTRGQQVTLSCSPISGHRSVSWYQQTPGQGLQFLFEYFSETQRNKGNFPGRFSGRQFSNSRSEMNVSTLELGDSALYLCASSLVSHPDTEAFFGQGTRLTVV.

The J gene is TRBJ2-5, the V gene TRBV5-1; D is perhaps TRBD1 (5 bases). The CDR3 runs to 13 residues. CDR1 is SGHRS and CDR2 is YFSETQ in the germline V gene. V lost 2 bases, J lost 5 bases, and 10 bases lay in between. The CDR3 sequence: CASSFMAGETQYF. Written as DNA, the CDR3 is TGCGCCAGCAGCTTTATGGCAGGGGAGACCCAGTACTTC.

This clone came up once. As DNA, the CDR3 is TGTGCCAGCAGCTTAAGGGGGCAGGACAGGGGAAAAAACATTCAGTACTTC. Encoded protein: CASSLRGQDRGKNIQYF. V gene TRBV11-2 combines with J gene TRBJ2-4, with 9 bases that match TRBD1. Germline values: CDR1 SGHAT, CDR2 FQNNGV. The CDR3 runs to 17 residues. Trimming cost V 2 bases and J 4 bases; bases outside gene matches: 9.

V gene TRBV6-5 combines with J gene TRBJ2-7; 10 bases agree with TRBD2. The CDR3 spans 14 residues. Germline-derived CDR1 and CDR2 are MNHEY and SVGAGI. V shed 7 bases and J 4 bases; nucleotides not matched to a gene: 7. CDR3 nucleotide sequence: TGTGCCAGCACGAGGCTAGCGGGAGAATACGAGCAGTACTTC. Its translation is CASTRLAGEYEQYF.

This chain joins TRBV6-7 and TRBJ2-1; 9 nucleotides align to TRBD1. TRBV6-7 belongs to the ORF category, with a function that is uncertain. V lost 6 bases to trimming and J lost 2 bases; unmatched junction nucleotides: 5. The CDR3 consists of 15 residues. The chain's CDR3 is CASSSGTGTYNEQFF. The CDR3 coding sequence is TGTGCCAGCAGCTCCGGGACAGGGACCTACAATGAGCAGTTCTTC.

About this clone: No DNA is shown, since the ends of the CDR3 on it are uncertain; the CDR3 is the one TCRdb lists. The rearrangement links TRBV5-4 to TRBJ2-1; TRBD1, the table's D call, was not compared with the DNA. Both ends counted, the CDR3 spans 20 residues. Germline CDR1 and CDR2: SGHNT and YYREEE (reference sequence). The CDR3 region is CASSFGPGQGGYRNVNEQFF.

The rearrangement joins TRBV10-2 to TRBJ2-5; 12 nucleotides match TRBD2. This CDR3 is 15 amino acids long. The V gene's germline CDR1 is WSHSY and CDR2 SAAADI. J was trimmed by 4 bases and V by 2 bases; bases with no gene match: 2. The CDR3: CASSEPGLAGETQYF. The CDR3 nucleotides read TGCGCCAGCAGTGAGCCGGGACTAGCGGGAGAGACCCAGTACTTC.

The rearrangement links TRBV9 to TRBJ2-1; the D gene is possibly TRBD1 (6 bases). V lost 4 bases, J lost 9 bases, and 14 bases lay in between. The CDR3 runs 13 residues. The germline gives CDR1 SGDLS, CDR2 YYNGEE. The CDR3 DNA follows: TGTGCCAGCAGCTCGCAGACAGGAACTGAGCAGTTCTTC. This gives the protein CASSSQTGTEQFF.

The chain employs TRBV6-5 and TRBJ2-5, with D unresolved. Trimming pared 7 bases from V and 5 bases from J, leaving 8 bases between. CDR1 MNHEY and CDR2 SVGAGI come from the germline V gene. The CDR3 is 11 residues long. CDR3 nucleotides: TGTGCCAGCACGAACCTGGAGACCCAGTACTTC. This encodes CASTNLETQYF.

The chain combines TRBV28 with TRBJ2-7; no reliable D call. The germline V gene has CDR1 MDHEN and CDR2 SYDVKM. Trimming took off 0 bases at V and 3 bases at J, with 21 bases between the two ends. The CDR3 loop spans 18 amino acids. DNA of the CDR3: TGTGCCAGCAGTTTATGGGAGCGCCGATCTTCTAATCTCTACGAGCAGTACTTC. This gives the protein CASSLWERRSSNLYEQYF.

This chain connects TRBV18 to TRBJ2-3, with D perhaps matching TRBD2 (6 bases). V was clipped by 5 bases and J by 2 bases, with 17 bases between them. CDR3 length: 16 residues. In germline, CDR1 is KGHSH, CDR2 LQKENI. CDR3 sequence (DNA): TGTGCCAGCTCAAAGCTAGCGTCCGGGGCCACAGATACGCAGTATTTT. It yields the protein CASSKLASGATDTQYF.